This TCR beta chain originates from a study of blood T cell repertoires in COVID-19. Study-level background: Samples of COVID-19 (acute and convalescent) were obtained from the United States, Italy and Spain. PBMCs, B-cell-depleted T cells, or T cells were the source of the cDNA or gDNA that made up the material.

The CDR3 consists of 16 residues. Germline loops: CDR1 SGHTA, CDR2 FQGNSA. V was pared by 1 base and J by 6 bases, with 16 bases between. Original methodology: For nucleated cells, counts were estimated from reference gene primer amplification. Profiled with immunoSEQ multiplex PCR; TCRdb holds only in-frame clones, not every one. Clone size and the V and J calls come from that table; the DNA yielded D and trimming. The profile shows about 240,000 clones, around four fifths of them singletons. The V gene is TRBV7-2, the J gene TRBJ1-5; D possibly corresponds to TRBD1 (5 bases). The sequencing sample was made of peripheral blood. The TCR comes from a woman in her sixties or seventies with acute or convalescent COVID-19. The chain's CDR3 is CASSLGTRVLGQPQHF. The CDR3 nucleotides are TGTGCCAGCAGCTTAGGCACCAGGGTCCTTGGTCAGCCCCAGCATTTT.